These T cell receptor beta chains were read from a single sample in a study of cytomegalovirus exposure and HLA in healthy donors. The assay was immunoSEQ multiplex PCR, and TCRdb's table has in-frame clones only and misses some. The sample includes 110,000 or so clones, 70% to 80% of them seen just once. Sequencing was performed on PBMCs. These receptors originate from a man aged 50 or older in good health and CMV-seropositive. Both conserved end residues are part of each CDR3.

V	J	CDR3
TRBV28	TRBJ2-2	CASSSLRDGTEAGELFF
TRBV18	TRBJ2-1	CASSQGQGAPGEQFF
TRBV15	TRBJ2-3	CATSRGRGISTDTQYF
TRBV4-2	TRBJ2-7	CASSPEDSGSYEQYF
TRBV6-5	TRBJ2-3	CASMRGDTQYF
TRBV11-2	TRBJ2-7	CASSLGFSGASYEQYF
TRBV6-4	TRBJ2-2	CASRTGDTGELFF
TRBV19	TRBJ1-5	CASSIVGGRQPQHF
TRBV5-1	TRBJ2-7	CASSLTIQGNPFYEQYF
TRBV9	TRBJ1-4	CASSVGHNGEKLFF
TRBV7-9	TRBJ2-3	CASRGFGGGPSTDTQYF
TRBV2	TRBJ2-1	CASSGREGEQFF
TRBV28	TRBJ1-5	CASSFHKGQGHSNQPQHF
TRBV10-3	TRBJ2-7	CAISETGTYEQYF
TRBV14	TRBJ2-1	CASSLSRGGQGTYNEQFF
TRBV13	TRBJ2-2	CASSPNPTSGRWSPGELFF
TRBV10-1	TRBJ1-2	CASSGGTAYGYTF
TRBV15	TRBJ2-5	CATSREREGPETQYF
TRBV4-1	TRBJ1-1	CASSQDKQQEAFF
TRBV6-6	TRBJ1-3	CASSSHLSSSGNTIYF
TRBV7-2	TRBJ2-5	CASSSPTDSQETQYF
TRBV4-1	TRBJ2-1	CASSQDPSSYNEQFF
TRBV10-1	TRBJ2-5	CASSERLQETQYF
TRBV29-1	TRBJ2-2	CSVGGTGTGELFF
TRBV5-6	TRBJ2-1	CASSLSGQAYEQFF
TRBV27	TRBJ2-7	CASSSDPRFSTQYF
TRBV5-6	TRBJ1-1	CASTQGGRLNTEAFF
TRBV5-1	TRBJ2-3	CASSLETGGHFTDTQYF
TRBV6-6	TRBJ2-5	CASSTSGWETQYF
TRBV5-6	TRBJ2-7	CASSSGGAYEQYF
TRBV7-2	TRBJ1-1	CASSLSSGAVISFF
TRBV28	TRBJ1-5	CASSYPSGNQPQHF
TRBV2	TRBJ1-2	CASRLGLNYGYTF
TRBV5-1	TRBJ2-1	CASSLTTSGSGGEQFF
TRBV12-1	TRBJ2-1	CASSSEPGLAHNEQFF
TRBV29-1	TRBJ2-1	CSVGKQGGGYNEQFF
TRBV7-2	TRBJ1-5	CASSLHYLQGATAQPQHF
TRBV7-6	TRBJ2-3	CASSSGTSGALTDTQYF
TRBV2	TRBJ2-3	CASSDDNSDTQYF
TRBV6-6	TRBJ2-7	CASLTHRGLSYEQYF
TRBV13	TRBJ2-7	CASSLDAGTGFSYEQYF
TRBV4-1	TRBJ2-3	CASRAGTSTDTQYF
TRBV4-3	TRBJ2-5	CASSQAGQNGAQYF
TRBV18	TRBJ2-1	CASSPTSGASYNEQFF
TRBV11-3	TRBJ1-5	CASSPHENQPQHF
TRBV28	TRBJ2-1	CASSLPSNYNEQFF
TRBV7-9	TRBJ2-2	CASSSKLGQGLNTGELFF
TRBV9	TRBJ2-2	CASSVAGRELFF
TRBV7-9	TRBJ1-1	CASSLSGSENTEAFF
TRBV2	TRBJ2-3	CASSGLAGGLSTDTQYF
TRBV7-9	TRBJ2-5	CASSSSGGLRETQYF
TRBV7-2	TRBJ2-5	CASTGGIQETQYF
TRBV27	TRBJ2-7	CASSSGDSYEQYF
TRBV27	TRBJ2-2	CASSLGLAANTGELFF
TRBV5-4	TRBJ1-4	CASSYRTGSLSNEKLFF